These 30 T cell receptor beta chains came from one sample sequenced in a study of blood T cell repertoires in COVID-19. Generated by immunoSEQ multiplex PCR, the TCRdb table keeps only in-frame clones and is missing some. This sample has about 170,000 clones, with roughly 84% found just once. The source material was peripheral blood. The receptors stem from a woman older than 75 with active or convalescent COVID-19.

The chain couples TRBV2 to TRBJ1-5; D not certain. Germline V lookup: CDR1 SNHLY, CDR2 FYNNEI. With 4 bases removed from V and 7 bases from J, the gap between germline ends came to 14 bases. The CDR3 is 14 residues long. The CDR3 sequence: CASSGQSRRQPQHF. The CDR3 bases are TGTGCCAGCAGTGGACAATCCCGCCGGCAGCCCCAGCATTTT.

The rearrangement joins TRBV2 to TRBJ1-1; the D gene is possibly TRBD1 (6 bases). The germline V and J ends were trimmed by 7 bases and 8 bases, with 17 bases remaining between them. This CDR3 region has 13 residues. The germline V gene encodes CDR1 SNHLY and CDR2 FYNNEI. CDR3 in DNA: TGTGCCAGCACGCGGGGGGCTCCGACAGAAGCTTTCTTT. This codes for CASTRGAPTEAFF.

The rearrangement joins TRBV10-2 to TRBJ2-5, with 7 nucleotides matching TRBD1. The CDR3 sequence is 13 residues long. Losses at the gene ends were 9 bases for V and 1 base for J; bases not matched to a gene: 5. The germline gives CDR1 WSHSY, CDR2 SAAADI. The DNA for the CDR3 is TGCGCCAGTAAACAGGGGATCCAAGAGACCCAGTACTTC. This codes for CASKQGIQETQYF.

The rearrangement joins TRBV12-5 to TRBJ2-3; TRBD1 might be the D (6 bases). Trimming removed 6 bases from V and 2 bases from J, with 15 bases in between. This CDR3 comprises 15 residues. Germline-derived CDR1 and CDR2 are LGHNT and FRNRAP. CDR3 residues: CASGPGEGDTDTQYF. Written as DNA, the CDR3 is TGTGCTAGTGGGCCAGGTGAGGGGGACACAGATACGCAGTATTTT.

The chain combines TRBV3-1 (or the pseudogene TRBV3-2) with TRBJ1-1, with a weak D call TRBD1 (5 bases). V gave up 4 bases and J gave up 3 bases, with 12 bases separating them. Germline CDR1 reads LGHDT; CDR2 reads YNNKEL (reference sequence). The CDR3 has 14 amino acids. The CDR3 protein is CASSRPGMDTEAFF. In nucleotides, the CDR3 is TGTGCCAGCAGCCGTCCAGGGATGGACACTGAAGCTTTCTTT.

The genes are TRBV28 and TRBJ2-3; maybe TRBD1 (5 bases). V was pared by 4 bases and J by 4 bases, with 21 bases between. Germline-derived CDR1 and CDR2 are MDHEN and SYDVKM. There are 17 residues in the CDR3. In nucleotides, the CDR3 is TGTGCCAGCAGTTCAAGCACAGGACCGCCAGCTGCAGATACGCAGTATTTT. The encoded protein is CASSSSTGPPAADTQYF.

The chain joins TRBV7-3 to TRBJ1-4; TRBD1 matches 7 bases. The CDR3 runs to 17 residues. CDR1 and CDR2 from the germline V gene are SGHTA and FQGTGA. V was pared by 10 bases and J by 0 bases, with 14 bases of the junction left unmatched. CDR3: CATLSKGAPPTNEKLFF. The CDR3 DNA follows: TGTGCCACCTTGAGCAAGGGGGCACCCCCAACTAATGAAAAACTGTTTTTT.

This clone was detected a few times. V is TRBV2 and J is TRBJ2-7; 9 bases match TRBD2. CDR3 size: 15 residues. Per the germline V gene, CDR1 is SNHLY and CDR2 is FYNNEI. V lost 1 base, J lost 6 bases, and 7 bases stayed unmatched. Here the CDR3 reads CASSEVGGRAGEQYF. The CDR3 coding sequence is TGTGCCAGCAGTGAAGTGGGCGGGAGGGCAGGCGAGCAGTACTTC.

V usage is TRBV7-7 and J usage is TRBJ2-1, with D possibly matching TRBD2 (6 bases). Germline CDR1 and CDR2: SSHAT and FNYEAQ (reference sequence). The CDR3 has 14 amino acids. Trimming pared 3 bases from V and 4 bases from J, leaving 10 bases between. CDR3 loop: CASSLGLEYNEQFF. The CDR3 bases are TGTGCCAGCAGCTTGGGACTGGAGTACAATGAGCAGTTCTTC.

This rearrangement joins TRBV15 to TRBJ2-5, with D uncertain. The germline gives CDR1 LNHNV, CDR2 YYDKDF (reference sequence). The CDR3 is 14 amino acids. V lost 0 bases and J 5 bases, leaving 10 bases between the germline ends. The CDR3 sequence: CATSRDLAAETQYF. DNA for the CDR3: TGTGCCACCAGCAGAGATTTAGCCGCGGAGACCCAGTACTTC.

V usage is TRBV11-2 and J usage is TRBJ2-7, with 9 bases matching TRBD2. The CDR3 is 14 residues long. Unmatched junction bases numbered 5, after V lost 3 bases and J lost 5 bases. Germline CDR1 is SGHAT and CDR2 is FQNNGV. The CDR3 loop reads CASSFTAGGNEQYF. CDR3 sequence (DNA): TGTGCCAGCAGCTTCACGGCGGGAGGGAACGAGCAGTACTTC.

This clone was detected a few times. This sequence joins TRBV27 and TRBJ1-1; a weak D match, TRBD1 (5 bases). This CDR3 has 13 amino acids. The V gene lost 5 bases and the J gene lost 1 base, with 8 bases spanning the gap. The V gene's germline CDR1 is MNHEY and CDR2 SMNVEV (reference sequence). This CDR3 reads CASSAQANTEAFF. The CDR3 DNA sequence: TGTGCCAGCAGTGCACAGGCGAACACTGAAGCTTTCTTT.

The chain couples TRBV5-1 to TRBJ2-3, with D possibly TRBD2 on 6 matching bases. CDR1 and CDR2 from the germline V gene are SGHRS and YFSETQ. Trimming left V 0 bases short and J 4 bases short, with 12 bases between. The CDR3 has 15 residues. The CDR3: CASSLAGVGADTQYF. The CDR3 DNA follows: TGCGCCAGCAGCTTGGCGGGAGTTGGGGCAGATACGCAGTATTTT.

This sequence joins TRBV7-9 and TRBJ2-5, with 8 positions matching TRBD1. Losses at the gene ends were 3 bases for V and 5 bases for J; bases not matched to a gene: 5. The CDR3 runs to 14 residues. Germline V CDR1 and CDR2: SEHNR, FQNEAQ (reference sequence). The CDR3 region has the DNA TGTGCCAGCAGCTTGACAGGGGTCAAGGAGACCCAGTACTTC. Translating gives CASSLTGVKETQYF.

The chain is built from TRBV4-2 and TRBJ2-5; 9 nucleotides line up with TRBD2. In germline, CDR1 is LGHNA, CDR2 YNFKEQ. Trimming took 0 bases from V and 4 from J; bases not matched to a gene: 3. CDR3 length: 15 residues. This CDR3 reads CASSQDRGLAETQYF. The DNA for the CDR3 is TGTGCCAGCAGCCAAGATAGGGGACTAGCAGAGACCCAGTACTTC.

This clone was counted only a few times. The V call is TRBV19, the J call TRBJ1-1; 9 nucleotides line up with TRBD1. CDR1 and CDR2 from the germline V gene are LNHDA and SQIVND (reference sequence). The trim removed 4 bases at V and 5 bases at J, leaving 8 bases unmatched. This CDR3 spans 15 amino acids. The CDR3 DNA follows: TGTGCCAGTAGTAGGAAACAGGGGGCGGGGACTGAAGCTTTCTTT. This codes for CASSRKQGAGTEAFF.

The chain links TRBV11-2 to TRBJ2-3; D unresolved. CDR1 is SGHAT, CDR2 FQNNGV, per germline. V was trimmed by 1 base and J by 1 base, leaving 9 bases between them. The CDR3 runs 15 residues. The CDR3 DNA follows: TGTGCCAGCAGCTTAGCTAGGTCGGGCACAGATACGCAGTATTTT. Translation gives CASSLARSGTDTQYF.

The chain recombines TRBV5-1 with TRBJ2-2, with a possible D match to TRBD1 (5 bases). Trimming pared 2 bases from V and 0 bases from J, leaving 8 bases between. The CDR3 length is 15 residues. Germline CDR1 SGHRS, CDR2 YFSETQ. The CDR3 DNA follows: TGCGCCAGCAGCTTACAGGACGCGAACACCGGGGAGCTGTTTTTT. It yields the protein CASSLQDANTGELFF.

The chain employs TRBV5-1 and TRBJ2-6; 7 nucleotides match TRBD1. This CDR3 is built from 16 residues. The germline V gene encodes CDR1 SGHRS and CDR2 YFSETQ. The trim removed 1 base at V and 2 bases at J, leaving 3 bases unmatched. The CDR3 is CASSLNTGAGANVLTF. The CDR3 DNA reads as TGCGCCAGCAGCTTGAATACAGGGGCTGGGGCCAACGTCCTGACTTTC.

The gene calls are TRBV27 and TRBJ1-6; D is perhaps TRBD1 (6 bases). The CDR3 is 17 residues long. From germline, CDR1 is MNHEY and CDR2 SMNVEV (reference sequence). With 2 bases removed from V and 3 bases from J, the gap between germline ends came to 14 bases. CDR3 loop: CASSLHQRGIYNSPLHF. The CDR3 nucleotides read TGTGCCAGCAGTTTACATCAAAGGGGGATCTATAATTCACCCCTCCACTTT.

The CDR3 region is CASSFVGEPQHF. As DNA, the CDR3 is TGTGCCAGCAGTTTCGTCGGTGAGCCCCAGCATTTT. The rearrangement uses TRBV27 and TRBJ1-5; D gene uncertain. V lost 3 bases, J lost 8 bases, and 8 bases lay in between. Germline-derived CDR1 and CDR2 are MNHEY and SMNVEV (reference sequence). The CDR3 has 12 residues.

CDR3 residues: CASSYVGQGVSGYTF. Written as DNA, the CDR3 is TGTGCCAGCAGTTACGTCGGACAGGGGGTTTCAGGCTACACCTTC. The chain has TRBV6-2 or TRBV6-3 and TRBJ1-2; TRBD1 matches 10 bases. V gave up 2 bases and J gave up 8 bases; unmatched junction bases: 8. Germline lookup yields CDR1 MNHEY and CDR2 SVGEGT. This CDR3 has 15 residues.

The chain links TRBV7-2 to TRBJ2-1; 12 bases are shared with TRBD1. The CDR3 contains 18 residues. Germline V gene lookup returns CDR1 SGHTA and CDR2 FQGNSA. With V trimmed by 3 bases and J by 6 bases, 12 bases remained unmatched. The CDR3 here is CASSLEGTGGGWGNEQFF. As DNA, the CDR3 is TGTGCCAGCAGCTTGGAAGGGACAGGGGGCGGATGGGGCAATGAGCAGTTCTTC.

With regard to this clone: Distinct nucleotide sequences in the sample also encode this CDR3. Here the CDR3 DNA reads TGTGCCAGCAGCCGGGGGGACTATGGCTACACCTTC. Protein sequence: CASSRGDYGYTF. This sequence joins TRBV6-6 and TRBJ1-2; tentatively, D is TRBD1 (5 bases). The germline gives CDR1 MNHNY, CDR2 SVGAGI (reference sequence). Trimming left V 6 bases short and J 3 bases short, with 8 bases between. The CDR3 has 12 residues.

The rearrangement links TRBV11-2 to TRBJ2-3; 13 nucleotides line up with TRBD2. Germline CDR1 is SGHAT and CDR2 is FQNNGV. With 5 bases clipped from V and 6 bases from J, the junction kept 8 bases outside the gene matches. The CDR3 spans 16 residues. DNA for the CDR3: TGTGCCAGCAGCAAACTAGCGGGAGGGCCAGGTGATACGCAGTATTTT. Residues: CASSKLAGGPGDTQYF.

The rearrangement uses TRBV19 and TRBJ1-2; D possibly corresponds to TRBD1 (5 bases). The CDR3 has 13 residues. Germline CDR1 LNHDA, CDR2 SQIVND (reference sequence). The germline V and J ends were trimmed by 3 bases and 3 bases, with 8 bases remaining between them. DNA of the CDR3: TGTGCCAGTAGTATTGGACAAGACTATGGCTACACCTTC. It translates to CASSIGQDYGYTF.

The chain recombines TRBV5-1 with TRBJ2-7; 9 positions match TRBD1. The J segment lost 5 bases and the V segment lost 2 bases, leaving 5 bases of the junction unmatched. Germline CDR1 is SGHRS and CDR2 is YFSETQ. This CDR3 region has 14 residues. The CDR3 loop is CASSLNRGQNEQYF. CDR3 DNA sequence: TGCGCCAGCAGCTTAAACAGGGGGCAGAACGAGCAGTACTTC.

V is TRBV6-5 and J is TRBJ1-2, with 9 bases identical to TRBD1. With 0 bases clipped from V and 4 bases from J, the junction kept 3 bases outside the gene matches. Per germline, CDR1 MNHEY and CDR2 SVGAGI. The CDR3 totals 15 residues. The CDR3 region has the DNA TGTGCCAGCAGTTACTCAGGGACAGGGTCCTATGGCTACACCTTC. This translates into CASSYSGTGSYGYTF.

The chain links TRBV12-3 or TRBV12-4 to TRBJ2-1; D possibly corresponds to TRBD1 (6 bases). V lost 7 bases and J lost 6, with 10 bases in between. CDR3 length equals 12 residues. The CDR3 protein is CASTQTGNEQFF. CDR3 DNA sequence: TGTGCCAGCACCCAGACAGGCAATGAGCAGTTCTTC.

This chain uses TRBV2 with TRBJ2-7; 7 bases map to TRBD1. Germline-derived CDR1 and CDR2 are SNHLY and FYNNEI. This CDR3 is built from 13 residues. The V gene end was trimmed by 9 bases and the J gene end by 4 bases; junction bases not matched to a gene: 9. CDR3 nucleotides: TGTGCCAGTACTACCGGGACAGTTTACGAGCAGTACTTC. This codes for CASTTGTVYEQYF. The full variable domain, rest sourced from reference TRBV2 and TRBJ2-7, is EPEVTQTPSHQVTQMGQEVILRCVPISNHLYFYWYRQILGQKVEFLVSFYNNEISEKSEIFDDQFSVERPDGSNFTLKIRSTKLEDSAMYFCASTTGTVYEQYFGPGTRLTVT.